The 14 T cell receptor beta chains below come from one sample, sequenced in a study of T cells in Graves' hyperthyroidism and ophthalmopathy. RNA transcripts were the template for amplifying TCR beta CDR3 regions. The study used the HTBI primer set for a first-round RT-PCR of the TCR CDR3. TCRdb reanalysed the multiplex PCR reads using MiXCR and keeps one entry per CDR3 protein. The profile shows more than 500,000 distinct CDR3 sequences, approximately 16% of them singletons. The sequenced sample consisted of blood. These receptors all stem from a woman aged 30 to 39 with Graves' ophthalmopathy.

V usage is TRBV27 and J usage is TRBJ1-4, with D possibly being TRBD1 (6 bases). The CDR3 consists of 15 residues. V gave up 3 bases and J gave up 7 bases, with 15 bases separating them. In germline, CDR1 is MNHEY, CDR2 SMNVEV (reference sequence). CDR3 sequence: CASSLDRRASEKLFF. The CDR3 region has the DNA TGTGCCAGCAGTTTGGACAGACGAGCCAGTGAAAAACTGTTTTTT.

This clonotype turned up a few times. The chain combines TRBV3-1 with TRBJ1-2; no clear D. Trimming pared 4 bases from V and 6 bases from J, leaving 12 bases between. Per the germline V gene, CDR1 is LGHDT and CDR2 is YNNKEL (reference sequence). CDR3 length: 13 residues. This CDR3 reads CASSRRTDHGYTF. DNA of the CDR3: TGTGCCAGCAGCCGTAGGACGGACCATGGCTACACCTTC.

In this sample, this clonotype turned up a few times. The rearrangement joins TRBV6-2 or TRBV6-3 to TRBJ2-5; TRBD2 is a possible D gene (6 bases). Germline CDR1 reads MNHEY; CDR2 reads SVGEGT. The CDR3 has 12 residues. The V and J ends lost 4 bases and 12 bases respectively, with 15 bases between them. The DNA of the CDR3 is TGTGCCAGCAGTTTGAGCGGGTTGCGGGAGTACTTC. It encodes CASSLSGLREYF.

This clonotype was seen more than once but under ten times. The V call is TRBV5-5, the J call TRBJ2-5; D is possibly TRBD1 or TRBD2 (5 bases each). Trimming pared 2 bases from V and 4 bases from J, leaving 12 bases between. Looked up from germline, CDR1 is SGHKS and CDR2 is YYEKEE (reference sequence). The CDR3 covers 14 residues. The CDR3 DNA follows: TGTGCCAGCAGCTTTCAAGGGGCGGGAGAGACCCAGTACTTC. It translates to CASSFQGAGETQYF.

This clonotype showed up many times. The chain carries TRBV7-2 and TRBJ2-3; D is uncertain. Per the germline V gene, CDR1 is SGHTA and CDR2 is FQGNSA. The ends were cut back, 0 bases at V and 10 bases at J, with 17 bases in the middle. This CDR3 is 15 amino acids long. CDR3 protein: CASSLAPAMRPPQYF. DNA of the CDR3: TGTGCCAGCAGCTTAGCTCCAGCGATGCGCCCTCCGCAGTATTTT.

This clonotype was seen many times. This sequence may be a read error, since a much larger clone differs from it by one base. This sequence joins TRBV5-5 and TRBJ1-1, with no clear D. The CDR3 extends over 12 amino acids. V shed 1 base and J shed 1 base, with 2 bases lying between them. Germline-derived CDR1 and CDR2 are SGHKS and YYEKEE (reference sequence). The CDR3 bases are TGTGCCAGCAGCTTGTGGAACACTGAAGCTTTCTTT. Amino acids: CASSLWNTEAFF. The variable domain in full, completed from reference TRBV5-5 and TRBJ1-1, reads DAGVTQSPTHLIKTRGQQVTLRCSPISGHKSVSWYQQVLGQGPQFIFQYYEKEERGRGNFPDRFSARQFPNYSSELNVNALLLGDSALYLCASSLWNTEAFFGQGTRLTVV.

There are many counts of this clonotype. The V gene is TRBV7-2, the J gene TRBJ1-5; D remains ambiguous. Looked up from germline, CDR1 is SGHTA and CDR2 is FQGNSA. The CDR3 is 15 amino acids. V was cut by 2 bases and J by 4 bases, with 12 bases left in between. CDR3 sequence reads: CASSLQQMPNQPQHF. CDR3 sequence (DNA): TGTGCCAGCAGCTTACAACAAATGCCTAATCAGCCCCAGCATTTT.

The chain joins TRBV2 to TRBJ1-2; D might be TRBD1 (6 bases). CDR3 size: 18 residues. The germline V gene encodes CDR1 SNHLY and CDR2 FYNNEI. V dropped 1 base and J dropped 8 bases, with 26 bases sitting between them. The CDR3 DNA reads as TGTGCCAGCAGTGAAGGGGGGGCCGGGAGGCCCACAAAGAGGGGCTACACCTTC. Translated: CASSEGGAGRPTKRGYTF. The variable domain in full, completed from reference TRBV2 and TRBJ1-2, reads EPEVTQTPSHQVTQMGQEVILRCVPISNHLYFYWYRQILGQKVEFLVSFYNNEISEKSEIFDDQFSVERPDGSNFTLKIRSTKLEDSAMYFCASSEGGAGRPTKRGYTFGSGTRLTVV.

This clonotype was seen a few times. The genes are TRBV6-1 and TRBJ1-2; D may be TRBD1 (5 bases). CDR3 size: 15 residues. V was cut by 0 bases and J by 8 bases, with 16 bases left in between. In germline, CDR1 is MNHNS, CDR2 SASEGT. CDR3 sequence reads: CASSEALAGSRGYTF. The CDR3 DNA reads as TGTGCCAGCAGTGAAGCTTTGGCAGGGTCAAGGGGCTACACCTTC.

This clonotype was counted many times. At one of its ends the junction is not consistent with the germline gene, which may arise from a read error. This rearrangement joins TRBV7-2 to TRBJ2-7; D possibly matches TRBD1 or TRBD2 (6 bases each). The V gene's germline CDR1 is SGHTA and CDR2 FQGNSA. This CDR3 has 13 amino acids. This CDR3 is CASRLGGGDEQYF. The CDR3 coding sequence is TGTGCCAGCAGATTAGGAGGGGGTGACGAGCAGTACTTC. Complete variable domain (other parts from reference TRBV7-2 and TRBJ2-7): GAGVSQSPSNKVTEKGKDVELRCDPISGHTALYWYRQSLGQGLEFLIYFQGNSAPDKSGLPSDRFSAERTGGSVSTLTIQRTQQEDSAVYLCASRLGGGDEQYFGPGTRLTVT.

This clonotype was detected only a few times. The chain uses TRBV4-1 and TRBJ2-7; D is undetermined. Germline CDR1 and CDR2: MGHRA and YSYEKL. V was cut by 0 bases and J by 0 bases, with 18 bases left in between. This CDR3 has 18 residues. In DNA, the CDR3 is TGCGCCAGCAGCCAAGAACCATTAGAGGTAGTCAGCTCCTACGAGCAGTACTTC. This codes for CASSQEPLEVVSSYEQYF.

This clonotype was found many times. The V call is TRBV7-2, the J call TRBJ2-7, with 7 positions matching TRBD1. Germline V lookup: CDR1 SGHTA, CDR2 FQGNSA. The CDR3 runs to 18 residues. V gave up 5 bases and J gave up 0 bases; unmatched junction bases: 16. The CDR3: CASSPGRRQGGSSYEQYF. In DNA, the CDR3 is TGTGCCAGCAGCCCGGGGAGAAGACAGGGCGGAAGCTCCTACGAGCAGTACTTC.

This clonotype showed up many times. The CDR3 coding sequence is TGTGCCAGCAGCAAACTAGCGACCAGCTCCTACGAGCAGTACTTC. This sequence encodes CASSKLATSSYEQYF. V is TRBV7-2 and J is TRBJ2-7; 7 bases match TRBD2. The V segment lost 5 bases and the J segment 0 bases; nucleotides outside the gene matches: 7. Germline CDR1 is SGHTA and CDR2 is FQGNSA. The CDR3 totals 15 residues.

The sample holds many counts of this clonotype. The chain's CDR3 is CASSPNPIDRVVSSEQYF. CDR3 bases: TGTGCCAGCAGCCCGAATCCCATAGACAGGGTGGTTAGTAGCGAGCAGTACTTC. The rearrangement joins TRBV7-8 to TRBJ2-7; 7 bases map to TRBD1. The CDR3 is 18 residues long. CDR1 and CDR2 from the germline V gene are SGHVS and FQNEAQ. V gave up 5 bases and J gave up 6 bases; unmatched junction bases: 22.